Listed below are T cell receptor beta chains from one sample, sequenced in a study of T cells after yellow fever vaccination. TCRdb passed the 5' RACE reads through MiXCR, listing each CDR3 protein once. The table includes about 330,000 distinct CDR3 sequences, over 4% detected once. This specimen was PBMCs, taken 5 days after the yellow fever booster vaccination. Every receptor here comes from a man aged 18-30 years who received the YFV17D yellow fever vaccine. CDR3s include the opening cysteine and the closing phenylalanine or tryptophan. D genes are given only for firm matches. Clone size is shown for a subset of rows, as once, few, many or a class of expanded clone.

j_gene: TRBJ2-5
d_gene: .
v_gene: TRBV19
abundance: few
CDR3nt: TGTGCCAGTAGTATAGACGGAGGGATCGAGACCCAGTACTTC
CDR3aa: CASSIDGGIETQYF

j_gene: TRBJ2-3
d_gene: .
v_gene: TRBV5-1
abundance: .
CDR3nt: TGCGCCAGCAGCGGAACCCAGGGTTTGGGGGCAGATACGCAGTATTTT
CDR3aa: CASSGTQGLGADTQYF

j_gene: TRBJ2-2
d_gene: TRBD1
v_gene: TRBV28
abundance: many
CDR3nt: TGTGCCAGCAATCTCGGACAGGGAAGGGGGGAGCTGTTTTTT
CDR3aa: CASNLGQGRGELFF

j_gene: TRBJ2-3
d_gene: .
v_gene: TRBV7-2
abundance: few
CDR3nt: TGTGCCAGCAGCTTCAGGCGGGGAAGCACAGATACGCAGTATTTT
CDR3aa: CASSFRRGSTDTQYF

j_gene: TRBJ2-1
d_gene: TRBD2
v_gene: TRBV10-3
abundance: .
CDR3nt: TGTGCCATCCGGGTTGGGGCTGCGGGGGGGCCGTTCTTC
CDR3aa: CAIRVGAAGGPFF

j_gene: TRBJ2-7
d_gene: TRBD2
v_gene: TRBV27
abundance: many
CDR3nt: TGTGCCAGCAGTTCAAGCGGGGCTTCCTACGAGCAGTACTTC
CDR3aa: CASSSSGASYEQYF

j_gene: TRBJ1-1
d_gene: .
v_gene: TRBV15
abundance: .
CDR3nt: TGTGCCACCAGCAGCTACAGGGAGGACACTGAAGCTTTCTTT
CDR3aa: CATSSYREDTEAFF

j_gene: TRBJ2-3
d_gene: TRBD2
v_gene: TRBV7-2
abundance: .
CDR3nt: TGTGCCAGCAGCGGGGGACTAGCGGGGGCGAATTTT
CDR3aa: CASSGGLAGANF

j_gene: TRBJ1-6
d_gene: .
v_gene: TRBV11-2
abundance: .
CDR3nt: TGTGCCAGCAGCTTAGAGGCAGAATATAATTCACCCCTCCACTTT
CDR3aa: CASSLEAEYNSPLHF

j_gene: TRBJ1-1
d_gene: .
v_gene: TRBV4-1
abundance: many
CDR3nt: TGCGCCAGCAGCCAAGATGGGAGGGTATCTTTCTTT
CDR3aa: CASSQDGRVSFF

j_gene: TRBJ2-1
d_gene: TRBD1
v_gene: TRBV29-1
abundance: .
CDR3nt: TGCAGCGTTGAGATTCTGGACAGGGGCTCCTACAATGAGCAGTTCTTC
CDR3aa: CSVEILDRGSYNEQFF

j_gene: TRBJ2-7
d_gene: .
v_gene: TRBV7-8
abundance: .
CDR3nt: TGTGCCAGCAGCTTAGTGGACAGTGCTGGGTACGAGCAGTACTTC
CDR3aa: CASSLVDSAGYEQYF

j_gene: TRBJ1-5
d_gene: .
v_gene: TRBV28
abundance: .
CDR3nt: TGTGCCAGCAGTCAAGTTCCGGGGGCCGGTCAGCCCCAGCATTTT
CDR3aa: CASSQVPGAGQPQHF

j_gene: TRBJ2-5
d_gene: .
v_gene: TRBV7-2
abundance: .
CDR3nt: TGTGCCAGCAGCTCCCGACGAGGGGGGGATGAGACCCAGTACTTC
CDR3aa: CASSSRRGGDETQYF

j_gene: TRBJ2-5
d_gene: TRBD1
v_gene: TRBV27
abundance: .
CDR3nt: TGTGCCAGCAGTAAGGGACAGAACCACCAAGAGACCCAGTACTTC
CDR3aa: CASSKGQNHQETQYF

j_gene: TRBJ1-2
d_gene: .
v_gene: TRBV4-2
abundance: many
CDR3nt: TGTGCCAGCAGCCCCAGGGAAATAACCTATGGCTACACCTTC
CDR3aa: CASSPREITYGYTF

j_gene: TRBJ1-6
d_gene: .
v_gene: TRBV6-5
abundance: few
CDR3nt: TGTGCCAGCAGTTACGACCTAAGCGGAGTCTCTTCACCCCTCCACTTT
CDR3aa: CASSYDLSGVSSPLHF

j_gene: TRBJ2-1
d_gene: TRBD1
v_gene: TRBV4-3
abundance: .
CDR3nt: TGCGCCAGCAGCCAAGAACAGGGGGGTGGTGAGCAGTTCTTC
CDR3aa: CASSQEQGGGEQFF

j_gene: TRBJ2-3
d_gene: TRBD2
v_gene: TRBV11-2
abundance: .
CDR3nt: TGTGCCAGCAGCTTAGTCGGGGGGGGGCCGTATTCAGATACGCAGTATTTT
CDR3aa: CASSLVGGGPYSDTQYF

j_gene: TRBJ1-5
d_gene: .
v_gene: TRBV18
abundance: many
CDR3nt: TGTGCCAGCTCACCCCTAGCAGGGATGCAGCCCCAGCATTTT
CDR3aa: CASSPLAGMQPQHF

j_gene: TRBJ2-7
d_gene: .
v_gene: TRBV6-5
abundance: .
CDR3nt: TGTGCCAGCAGAGAAACAGGGTCCTACGAGCAGTACTTC
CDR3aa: CASRETGSYEQYF

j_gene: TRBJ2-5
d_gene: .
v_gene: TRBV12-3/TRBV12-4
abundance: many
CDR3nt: TGTGCCAGCAGAACCACCGGGACCCTAGTGACCCAGTACTTC
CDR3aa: CASRTTGTLVTQYF

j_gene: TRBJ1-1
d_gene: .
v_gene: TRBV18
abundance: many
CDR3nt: TGTGCCAGCTCACTCCTCGCCGGGGGCCCATGGAACACTGAAGCTTTCTTT
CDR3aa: CASSLLAGGPWNTEAFF

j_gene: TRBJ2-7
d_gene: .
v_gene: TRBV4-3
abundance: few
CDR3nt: TGCGCCAGCAGCCAAGATTGGGGCACCAACTACGAGCAGTACTTC
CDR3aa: CASSQDWGTNYEQYF

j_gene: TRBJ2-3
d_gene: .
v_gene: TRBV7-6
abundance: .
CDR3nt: TGTGCCAGCAGCGCCCAGGTGGCAGATACGCAGTATTTT
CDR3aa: CASSAQVADTQYF

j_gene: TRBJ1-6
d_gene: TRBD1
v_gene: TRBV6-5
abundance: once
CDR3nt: TGTGCCGTTTCTAGACAGGGAAACCTATCGGGGAATTCACCCCTCCACTTT
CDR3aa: CAVSRQGNLSGNSPLHF

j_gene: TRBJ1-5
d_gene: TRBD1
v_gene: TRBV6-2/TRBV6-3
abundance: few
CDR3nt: TGTGCCAGCAGTTACTCACGTGGACAGGGTGACAATCAGCCCCAGCATTTT
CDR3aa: CASSYSRGQGDNQPQHF

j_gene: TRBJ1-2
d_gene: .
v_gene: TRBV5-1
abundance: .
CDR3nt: TGCGCCAGCAGCCTCGATTTGGGTGTTGGCGATGGCTACACCTTC
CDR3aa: CASSLDLGVGDGYTF

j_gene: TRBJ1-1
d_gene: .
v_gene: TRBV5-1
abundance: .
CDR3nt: TGCGCCAGCAGCTTGGAGGCTCGGGAGTTGGCAGCTTTCTTT
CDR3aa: CASSLEARELAAFF

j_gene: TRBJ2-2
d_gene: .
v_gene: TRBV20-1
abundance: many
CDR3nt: TGCAGTGCTAGGACTTCCCCGGATTACACCGGGGAGCTGTTTTTT
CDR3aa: CSARTSPDYTGELFF

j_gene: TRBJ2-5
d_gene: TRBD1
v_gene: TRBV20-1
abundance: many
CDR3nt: TGCAGTGCACCAGACAGGGGAGAGACCCAGTACTTC
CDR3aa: CSAPDRGETQYF

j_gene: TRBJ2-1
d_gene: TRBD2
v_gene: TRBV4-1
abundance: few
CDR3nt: TGCGCCAGCAGCCCCGCGGGGGGGCATAATGAGCAGTTCTTC
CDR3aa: CASSPAGGHNEQFF

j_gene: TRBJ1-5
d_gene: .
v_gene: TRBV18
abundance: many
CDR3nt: TGTGCCAGCTCACCGGGGGGGGGTGCCGATCAGCCCCAGCATTTT
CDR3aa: CASSPGGGADQPQHF